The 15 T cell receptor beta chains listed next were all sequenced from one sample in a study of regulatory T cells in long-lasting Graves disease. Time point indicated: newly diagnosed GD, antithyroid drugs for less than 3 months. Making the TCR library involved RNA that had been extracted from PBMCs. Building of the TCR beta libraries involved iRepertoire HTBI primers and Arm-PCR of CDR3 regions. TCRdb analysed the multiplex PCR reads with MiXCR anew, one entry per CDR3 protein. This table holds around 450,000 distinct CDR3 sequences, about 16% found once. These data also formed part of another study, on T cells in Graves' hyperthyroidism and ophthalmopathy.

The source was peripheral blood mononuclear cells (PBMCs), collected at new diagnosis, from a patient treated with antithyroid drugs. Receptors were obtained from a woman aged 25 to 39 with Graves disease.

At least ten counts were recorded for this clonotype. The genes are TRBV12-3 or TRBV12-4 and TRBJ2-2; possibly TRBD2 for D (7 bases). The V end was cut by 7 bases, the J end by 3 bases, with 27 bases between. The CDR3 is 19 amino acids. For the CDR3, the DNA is TGTGCCAGCAAATCGTCAGGGGTAGCGGGCGGACCGTACACCGGGGAGCTGTTTTTT. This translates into CASKSSGVAGGPYTGELFF.

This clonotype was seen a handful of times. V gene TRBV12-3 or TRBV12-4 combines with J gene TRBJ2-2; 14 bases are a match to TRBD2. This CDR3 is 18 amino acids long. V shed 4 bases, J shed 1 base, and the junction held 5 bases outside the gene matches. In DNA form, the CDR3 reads TGTGCCAGCAGTTCTAGGACTAGCGGGAGGCTGAACACCGGGGAGCTGTTTTTT. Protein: CASSSRTSGRLNTGELFF.

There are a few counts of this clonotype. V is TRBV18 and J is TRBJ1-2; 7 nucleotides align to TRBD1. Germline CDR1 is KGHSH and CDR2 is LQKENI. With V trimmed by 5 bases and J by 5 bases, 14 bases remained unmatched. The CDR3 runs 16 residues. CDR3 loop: CASSSSAPDRRYGYTF. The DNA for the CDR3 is TGTGCCAGCTCATCCTCAGCCCCGGACAGGAGATATGGCTACACCTTC.

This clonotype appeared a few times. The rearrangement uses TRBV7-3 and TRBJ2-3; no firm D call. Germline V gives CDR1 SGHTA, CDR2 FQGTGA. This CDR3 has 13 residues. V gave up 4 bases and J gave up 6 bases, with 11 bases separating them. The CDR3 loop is CASSSGPEDTQYF. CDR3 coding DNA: TGTGCCAGCAGCTCGGGTCCTGAGGATACGCAGTATTTT.

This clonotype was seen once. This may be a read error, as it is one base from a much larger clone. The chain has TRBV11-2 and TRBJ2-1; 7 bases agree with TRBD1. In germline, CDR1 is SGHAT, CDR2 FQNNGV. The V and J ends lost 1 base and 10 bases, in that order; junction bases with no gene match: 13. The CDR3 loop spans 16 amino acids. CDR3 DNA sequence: TGTGCCAGCAGCTTAGCCCTAAACAACAGGGGCTACGAGCAGTTCTTC. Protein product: CASSLALNNRGYEQFF.

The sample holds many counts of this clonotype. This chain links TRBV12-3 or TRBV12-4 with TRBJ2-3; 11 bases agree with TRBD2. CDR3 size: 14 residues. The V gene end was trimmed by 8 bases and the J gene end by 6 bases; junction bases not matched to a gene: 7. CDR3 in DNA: TGTGCCAGCTCAGTAGCGGGAGGGCTTGATACGCAGTATTTT. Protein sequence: CASSVAGGLDTQYF.

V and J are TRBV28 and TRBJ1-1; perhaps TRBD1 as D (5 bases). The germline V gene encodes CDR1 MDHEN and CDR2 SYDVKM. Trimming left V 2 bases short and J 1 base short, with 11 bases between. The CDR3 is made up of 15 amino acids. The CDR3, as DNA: TGTGCCAGCAGTTTAGACCCGGGGCAGAACACTGAAGCTTTCTTT. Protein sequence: CASSLDPGQNTEAFF.

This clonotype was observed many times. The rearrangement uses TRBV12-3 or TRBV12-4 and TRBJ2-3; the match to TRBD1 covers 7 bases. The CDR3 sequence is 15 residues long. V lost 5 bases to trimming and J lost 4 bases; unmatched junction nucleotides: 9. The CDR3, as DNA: TGTGCCAGCAGTCCCGCCGGGACAGTCTCAGATACGCAGTATTTT. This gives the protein CASSPAGTVSDTQYF.

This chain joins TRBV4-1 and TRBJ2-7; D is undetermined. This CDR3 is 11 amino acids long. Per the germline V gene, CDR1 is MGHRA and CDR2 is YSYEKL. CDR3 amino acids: CPTGAPYEQYF. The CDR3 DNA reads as TGCCCCACGGGCGCGCCCTACGAGCAGTACTTC.

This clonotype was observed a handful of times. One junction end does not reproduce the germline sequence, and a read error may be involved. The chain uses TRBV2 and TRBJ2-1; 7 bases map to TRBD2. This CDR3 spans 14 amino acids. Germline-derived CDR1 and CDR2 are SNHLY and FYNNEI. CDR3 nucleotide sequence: TGTGCCATCTTCCGGGACTATTCCTACAATGAGCAGCTCTTC. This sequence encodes CAIFRDYSYNEQLF.

The CDR3 DNA is TGTGCCATCAGTAACGGACCGGATGAGCAGTTCTTC. This sequence encodes CAISNGPDEQFF. The chain combines TRBV10-3 with TRBJ2-1; D is undetermined. The CDR3 consists of 12 residues. Germline CDR1 reads ENHRY; CDR2 reads SYGVKD. Trimming shortened V by 5 bases and J by 8 bases, and 10 bases separated the two germline ends.

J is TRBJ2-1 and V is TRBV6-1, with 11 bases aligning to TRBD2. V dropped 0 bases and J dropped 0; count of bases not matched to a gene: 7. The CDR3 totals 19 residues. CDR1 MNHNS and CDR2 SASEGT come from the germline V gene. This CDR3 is CASSEALTSGGFSYNEQFF. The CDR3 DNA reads TGTGCCAGCAGTGAAGCGCTTACTAGCGGGGGTTTCTCCTACAATGAGCAGTTCTTC.

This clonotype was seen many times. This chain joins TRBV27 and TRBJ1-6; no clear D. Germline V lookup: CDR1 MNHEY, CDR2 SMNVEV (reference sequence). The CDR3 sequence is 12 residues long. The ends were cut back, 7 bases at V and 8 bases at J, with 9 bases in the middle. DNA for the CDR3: TGTGCCAGCACTCGGGGAGATTCACCCCTCCACTTT. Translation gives CASTRGDSPLHF.

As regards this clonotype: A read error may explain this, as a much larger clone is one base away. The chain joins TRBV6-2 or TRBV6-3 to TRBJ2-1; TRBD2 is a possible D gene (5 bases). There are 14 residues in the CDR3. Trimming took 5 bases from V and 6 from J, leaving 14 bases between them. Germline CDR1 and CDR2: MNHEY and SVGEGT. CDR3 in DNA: TGTGCCAGCAGTGATTACGCGGGTGCCAATGAGCAGTTCTTC. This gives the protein CASSDYAGANEQFF.

In DNA form, the CDR3 reads TGTGCCAGCAGTTACGAGGTGACGCGTGAGACCCAGTACTTC. Translating gives CASSYEVTRETQYF. The chain links TRBV6-2 or TRBV6-3 to TRBJ2-5, with D uncertain. Germline assignment: CDR1 MNHEY and CDR2 SVGEGT. V shed 2 bases and J shed 5 bases, with 12 bases lying between them. The CDR3 sequence is 14 residues long.